The entry below describes one T cell receptor (beta chain). The CDR3 spans 11 residues. The germline V and J ends were trimmed by 7 bases and 7 bases, with 10 bases remaining between them. In germline, CDR1 is LNHDA, CDR2 SQIVND (reference sequence). This entry belongs to a study of blood T cell repertoires in COVID-19. Study-wide background: From the United States, Italy and Spain came samples of acute and convalescent COVID-19. Sources were T cells, B-cell-depleted T cells, or PBMCs; the material itself was cDNA or gDNA.

Authors' methods: How many nucleated cells were present was estimated from reference gene primer amplification. Assay: immunoSEQ multiplex PCR; the TCRdb copy retains only in-frame clones and omits some. That table gives V, J and clone size, and the DNA gave D and trimming. This table has about 220,000 clones, more than 75% appearing once. J is TRBJ1-1 and V is TRBV19, with D maybe TRBD1 (6 bases). The sequenced material came from peripheral blood. The source of this sequence is a man in his forties or fifties with active or convalescent COVID-19. The CDR3 loop reads CASKQGNEAFF. The CDR3 DNA is TGTGCCAGTAAACAGGGCAATGAAGCTTTCTTT.